This T cell receptor (beta chain) was recovered during a study of CD8+ T cells in alopecia areata. Findings of the study overall: Among patients, TCR sharing was less clear than in mice, a difference possibly due in part to HLA diversity in the patient population.

In each case, RNA was isolated and then reverse transcribed into cDNA as the sequencing template. Only in-frame clones appear in the TCRdb table, and some are missing; sequencing was by immunoSEQ multiplex PCR. This table holds 65,000 to 75,000 clones, approximately 28% found once. The treatment here: oral pan-JAK inhibitor, 5-10 mg twice daily. Sorting of PBMCs yielded the CD4+ and CD8+ T cells. CDR3 length: 13 residues. Deletions cut 3 bases from V and 0 bases from J, with 8 bases between. Germline lookup yields CDR1 GTSNPN and CDR2 SVGIG (reference sequence). As to this clone: Antigen unknown.

The input for sequencing was CD8+ T cells sorted from blood, taken at week 4, from a patient treated with tofacitinib. The origin of this receptor is a human donor with alopecia areata. This chain uses TRBV30 with TRBJ1-1; no firm D call. As DNA, the CDR3 is TGTGCCTGGAGCCCGATGATGAACACTGAAGCTTTCTTT. It specifies CAWSPMMNTEAFF.